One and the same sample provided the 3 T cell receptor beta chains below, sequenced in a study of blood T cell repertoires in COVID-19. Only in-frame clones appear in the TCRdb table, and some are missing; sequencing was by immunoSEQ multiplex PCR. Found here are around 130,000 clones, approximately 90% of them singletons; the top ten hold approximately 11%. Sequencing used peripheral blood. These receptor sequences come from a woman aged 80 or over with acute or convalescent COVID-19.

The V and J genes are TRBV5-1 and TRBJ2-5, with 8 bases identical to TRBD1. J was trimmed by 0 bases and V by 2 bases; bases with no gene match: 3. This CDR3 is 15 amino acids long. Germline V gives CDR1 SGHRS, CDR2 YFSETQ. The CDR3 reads CASSFQGAYQETQYF. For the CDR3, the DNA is TGCGCCAGCAGCTTCCAGGGGGCCTACCAAGAGACCCAGTACTTC.

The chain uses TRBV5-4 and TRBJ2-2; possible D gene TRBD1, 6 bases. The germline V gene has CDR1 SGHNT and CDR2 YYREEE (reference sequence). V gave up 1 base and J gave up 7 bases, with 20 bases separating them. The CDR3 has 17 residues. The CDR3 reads CASSLNRDPLYVGELFF. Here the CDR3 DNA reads TGTGCCAGCAGCTTGAACAGGGATCCGCTTTACGTCGGGGAGCTGTTTTTT. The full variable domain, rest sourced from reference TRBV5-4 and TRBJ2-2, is ETGVTQSPTHLIKTRGQQVTLRCSSQSGHNTVSWYQQALGQGPQFIFQYYREEENGRGNFPPRFSGLQFPNYSSELNVNALELDDSALYLCASSLNRDPLYVGELFFGEGSRLTVL.

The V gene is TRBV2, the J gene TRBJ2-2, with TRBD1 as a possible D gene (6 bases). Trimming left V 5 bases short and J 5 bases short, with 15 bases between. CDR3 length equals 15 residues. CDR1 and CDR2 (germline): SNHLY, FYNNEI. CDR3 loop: CASSQEQGGTGELFF. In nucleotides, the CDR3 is TGTGCCAGCAGTCAAGAACAGGGTGGGACCGGGGAGCTGTTTTTT.